Listed here are 26 T cell receptor beta chains from one sample, sequenced in a study of radiation and T cells in renal cell carcinoma. The method was immunoSEQ multiplex PCR; TCRdb's version includes in-frame clones alone and lacks a portion of them. The sample gives some 150,000 clones, roughly 85% of which show up once; roughly 25% is in the top ten. Described time point: baseline pretreatment blood. Treatment specified: 15 Gy SBRT to primary tumor, nephrectomy 4 weeks later. Sequences were derived from blood, sampled from a patient whose treatment included radiotherapy and nephrectomy. The source of these receptors is a woman between 45 and 65 years old with renal cell carcinoma.

V gene TRBV21-1 combines with J gene TRBJ2-7; TRBD2 was called by the table and not checked on the DNA. TRBV21-1 represents a pseudogene. This CDR3 is built from 11 residues. CDR3 coding DNA: TGTGCCAGCAGGGAGCTCTACGAGCAGTACTTC. Its protein is CASRELYEQYF.

This chain joins TRBV19 and TRBJ2-7; the D is unclear. V gave up 3 bases and J gave up 0 bases, with 9 bases separating them. This CDR3 has 14 amino acids. The V gene's germline CDR1 is LNHDA and CDR2 SQIVND (reference sequence). CDR3 protein: CASSISINSYEQYF. CDR3 DNA: TGTGCCAGTAGTATTAGCATAAACTCCTACGAGCAGTACTTC. Using reference TRBV19 and TRBJ2-7 for the parts outside the CDR3, the full variable domain is DGGITQSPKYLFRKEGQNVTLSCEQNLNHDAMYWYRQDPGQGLRLIYYSQIVNDFQKGDIAEGYSVSREKKESFPLTVTSAQKNPTAFYLCASSISINSYEQYFGPGTRLTVT.

The rearrangement uses TRBV6-5 and TRBJ2-6; no firm D call. Per the germline V gene, CDR1 is MNHEY and CDR2 is SVGAGI. The CDR3 extends over 14 amino acids. The germline V and J ends were trimmed by 6 bases and 4 bases, with 10 bases remaining between them. The DNA of the CDR3 is TGTGCCAGCAGGGTAGGGTACGGGGCCAACGTCCTGACTTTC. This sequence encodes CASRVGYGANVLTF.

V usage is TRBV6-5 and J usage is TRBJ2-7; the match to TRBD1 covers 9 bases. The trim removed 0 bases at V and 4 bases at J, leaving 4 bases unmatched. Germline V lookup: CDR1 MNHEY, CDR2 SVGAGI. The length of the CDR3 is 15 residues. The DNA of the CDR3 is TGTGCCAGCAGTTACTCAGGGACAGGGCGATACGAGCAGTACTTC. Protein: CASSYSGTGRYEQYF.

The CDR3: CASSTTGQGARYTF. In nucleotides, the CDR3 is TGTGCCAGTAGTACGACGGGACAGGGGGCGCGCTACACCTTC. V is TRBV19 and J is TRBJ1-2; TRBD1 matches at 12 bases. The CDR3 is 14 amino acids. V shed 4 bases and J 9 bases; nucleotides not matched to a gene: 6. Germline V lookup: CDR1 LNHDA, CDR2 SQIVND (reference sequence). Full variable domain (remainder filled in from reference TRBV19 and TRBJ1-2): DGGITQSPKYLFRKEGQNVTLSCEQNLNHDAMYWYRQDPGQGLRLIYYSQIVNDFQKGDIAEGYSVSREKKESFPLTVTSAQKNPTAFYLCASSTTGQGARYTFGSGTRLTVV.

V and J are TRBV5-6 and TRBJ1-1; 9 bases agree with TRBD1. The CDR3 sequence is 15 residues long. Germline values: CDR1 SGHDT, CDR2 YYEEEE. The trim removed 3 bases at V and 4 bases at J, leaving 7 bases unmatched. CDR3 residues: CASSWTGTGSTEAFF. DNA for the CDR3: TGTGCCAGCAGCTGGACCGGGACAGGGAGCACTGAAGCTTTCTTT.

V is TRBV7-7 and J is TRBJ2-3; no reliable D call. The germline V gene has CDR1 SSHAT and CDR2 FNYEAQ (reference sequence). The CDR3 has 18 amino acids. Trimming removed 0 bases from V and 1 base from J, with 17 bases in between. The CDR3 region has the DNA TGTGCCAGCAGCTTAGCGATAAATCCGGGTTCGGGCACAGATACGCAGTATTTT. This encodes CASSLAINPGSGTDTQYF.

The chain employs TRBV2 and TRBJ1-4; D possibly corresponds to TRBD1 (5 bases). CDR3 size: 14 residues. Germline CDR1 SNHLY, CDR2 FYNNEI. V was pared by 9 bases and J by 5 bases, with 16 bases between. CDR3 sequence (DNA): TGTGCCAGGGGGACCACAGGTCCCAATGAAAAACTGTTTTTT. It codes for CARGTTGPNEKLFF.

A few counts support this clone. The V and J genes are TRBV5-1 and TRBJ1-5; D is perhaps TRBD1 (5 bases). Germline lookup yields CDR1 SGHRS and CDR2 YFSETQ. V was shortened by 0 bases and J by 4 bases, with 8 bases between the two germline ends. The CDR3 has 14 residues. CDR3 residues: CASSLEGVNQPQHF. DNA for the CDR3: TGCGCCAGCAGCTTGGAAGGGGTAAATCAGCCCCAGCATTTT. Drawing the rest from reference TRBV5-1 and TRBJ1-5, the complete variable domain is KAGVTQTPRYLIKTRGQQVTLSCSPISGHRSVSWYQQTPGQGLQFLFEYFSETQRNKGNFPGRFSGRQFSNSRSEMNVSTLELGDSALYLCASSLEGVNQPQHFGDGTRLSIL.

The rearrangement joins TRBV7-9 to TRBJ1-2; no clear D. CDR1 is SEHNR and CDR2 is FQNEAQ in the germline V gene (reference sequence). V was pared by 3 bases and J by 8 bases, with 19 bases between. CDR3 length: 15 residues. CDR3 sequence: CASSLKPEGRQGYTF. The CDR3 DNA reads TGTGCCAGCAGCTTGAAGCCCGAGGGCAGGCAAGGCTACACCTTC.

This rearrangement joins TRBV7-9 to TRBJ2-4, with D possibly TRBD1 on 6 matching bases. V shed 5 bases and J shed 6 bases, with 20 bases lying between them. CDR1 is SEHNR, CDR2 FQNEAQ, per germline (reference sequence). CDR3 length: 16 residues. The CDR3 reads CASSPLGAVGVNIQYF. The CDR3 DNA sequence: TGTGCCAGCAGCCCGCTGGGGGCCGTAGGGGTAAACATTCAGTACTTC.

The chain carries TRBV14 and TRBJ2-2; the D is unclear. Trimming removed 4 bases from V and 6 bases from J, with 9 bases in between. The length of the CDR3 is 13 residues. Germline V gene sequence: CDR1 SGHDN, CDR2 FVKESK. This chain's CDR3 is CASSRPGAGELFF. CDR3 coding DNA: TGTGCCAGCAGCCGCCCAGGAGCCGGGGAGCTGTTTTTT.

This chain joins TRBV6-5 and TRBJ1-2; unclear D gene. Germline V gene sequence: CDR1 MNHEY, CDR2 SVGAGI. V gave up 2 bases and J gave up 2 bases, with 12 bases separating them. CDR3 length: 15 amino acids. Written as DNA, the CDR3 is TGTGCCAGCAGTTACAAAGGCGCACCGAACTATGGCTACACCTTC. Translation gives CASSYKGAPNYGYTF.

The rearrangement joins TRBV18 to TRBJ1-2; D not certain. This CDR3 comprises 14 residues. Trimming pared 2 bases from V and 4 bases from J, leaving 11 bases between. Per germline, CDR1 KGHSH and CDR2 LQKENI. DNA of the CDR3: TGTGCCAGCTCACCAGACGGCGGGGTCTATGGCTACACCTTC. It is translated as CASSPDGGVYGYTF.

The chain couples TRBV20-1 to TRBJ2-5; possibly TRBD2 for D (5 bases). The V and J ends lost 3 bases and 5 bases respectively, with 7 bases between them. The CDR3 consists of 11 residues. Germline CDR1 is DFQATT and CDR2 is SNEGSKA (reference sequence). CDR3 in amino acids: CSARSGETQYF. The DNA for the CDR3 is TGCAGTGCTAGGTCGGGGGAGACCCAGTACTTC.

This chain links TRBV7-9 with TRBJ2-7; 11 nucleotides align to TRBD1. With V trimmed by 0 bases and J by 6 bases, 4 bases remained unmatched. Per germline, CDR1 SEHNR and CDR2 FQNEAQ (reference sequence). The CDR3 extends over 15 amino acids. Here the CDR3 reads CASSLAGQGAGEQYF. CDR3 in DNA: TGTGCCAGCAGCTTAGCTGGACAGGGGGCTGGCGAGCAGTACTTC.

The chain links TRBV6-1 to TRBJ1-2, with TRBD1 matching over 8 bases. This CDR3 region has 13 residues. Per the germline V gene, CDR1 is MNHNS and CDR2 is SASEGT. The V segment lost 6 bases and the J segment 6 bases; nucleotides outside the gene matches: 6. CDR3 loop: CASRSTGGNGYTF. The CDR3, as DNA: TGTGCCAGCAGGAGTACAGGGGGTAATGGCTACACCTTC.

This rearrangement joins TRBV28 to TRBJ2-3, with 7 bases fitting TRBD1. V dropped 5 bases and J dropped 2; count of bases not matched to a gene: 10. Germline V CDR1 and CDR2: MDHEN, SYDVKM. The CDR3 runs to 16 residues. The CDR3 spells CASSNAGTEDTDTQYF. The DNA for the CDR3 is TGTGCCAGCAGTAACGCCGGGACAGAAGACACAGATACGCAGTATTTT.

The rearrangement links TRBV6-5 to TRBJ1-5; D may be TRBD1 (5 bases). The V gene's germline CDR1 is MNHEY and CDR2 SVGAGI. Between the trimmed V and J ends, which lost 11 bases and 3 bases, there was a span of 11 bases. The CDR3 is 12 amino acids. The CDR3 DNA reads as TGTGCCGCCGGGGGTTACAATCAGCCCCAGCATTTT. Translated: CAAGGYNQPQHF.

The chain joins TRBV4-3 to TRBJ2-5; D gene unclear. Trimming shortened V by 1 base and J by 5 bases, and 8 bases separated the two germline ends. From germline, CDR1 is LGHNA and CDR2 YSLEER. The CDR3 has 13 residues. Here the CDR3 DNA reads TGCGCCAGCAGCCAAGTTTTGTATGAGACCCAGTACTTC. It is translated as CASSQVLYETQYF.

The chain has TRBV18 and TRBJ2-7; D is unresolved. The CDR3 consists of 11 residues. V lost 9 bases, J lost 4 bases, and 10 bases lay in between. Germline loops: CDR1 KGHSH, CDR2 LQKENI. The CDR3 DNA sequence: TGTGCCAGTAAATCGGAATACGAGCAGTACTTC. Encoded protein: CASKSEYEQYF.

This clone was seen a handful of times. The rearrangement joins TRBV6-5 to TRBJ1-2, with 8 positions matching TRBD1. This CDR3 comprises 14 residues. Germline assignment: CDR1 MNHEY and CDR2 SVGAGI. V was clipped by 5 bases and J by 4 bases; unmatched bases: 6. CDR3 sequence (DNA): TGTGCCAGCAGTGCGGGACAGGCTCGCTATGGCTACACCTTC. Translation: CASSAGQARYGYTF.

The rearrangement links TRBV7-2 to TRBJ2-4; a possible D gene is TRBD2 (6 bases). The V gene's germline CDR1 is SGHTA and CDR2 FQGNSA. The CDR3 is 15 amino acids. V was cut by 0 bases and J by 6 bases, with 12 bases left in between. CDR3 nucleotides: TGTGCCAGCAGCTTAGCGGTGGGGGGTGGAAACATTCAGTACTTC. It translates to CASSLAVGGGNIQYF.

The chain recombines TRBV29-1 with TRBJ2-7, with 10 bases lining up with TRBD2. Trimming took 7 bases from V and 3 from J; bases not matched to a gene: 0. Germline V gene data show CDR1 as SQVTM and CDR2 as ANQGSEA. CDR3 length: 11 amino acids. The CDR3 DNA is TGCAGCGGGACTAGCGGCTACGAGCAGTACTTC. This translates into CSGTSGYEQYF.

The chain is built from TRBV5-1 and TRBJ2-7, with D uncertain. Germline V gene lookup returns CDR1 SGHRS and CDR2 YFSETQ. This CDR3 contains 13 residues. The V gene lost 0 bases and the J gene lost 2 bases, with 6 bases spanning the gap. The DNA for the CDR3 is TGCGCCAGCAGCTTGGCGGCCGCCTACGAGCAGTACTTC. Protein product: CASSLAAAYEQYF.

V usage is TRBV18 and J usage is TRBJ1-4; TRBD1 matches 8 bases. Germline V gene data show CDR1 as KGHSH and CDR2 as LQKENI. There are 16 residues in the CDR3. J was trimmed by 1 base and V by 3 bases; bases with no gene match: 4. The CDR3 DNA reads TGTGCCAGCTCACCTCCCAGGGGGCGAACTAATGAAAAACTGTTTTTT. Its translation is CASSPPRGRTNEKLFF.